The present T cell receptor (beta chain) was sequenced within a study of shared clonotypes between healthy human individuals (dated by TCRdb to about 2020). About the study as a whole: A couple of women and a few men aged 18 to 49 years were included in the cohort. For each donor, three plates each were used for CD4 naive and CD4 memory, two plates were used for CD8 naive, and one plate was used for CD8 memory. To estimate repertoire size and how much clonotype sharing occurs between individuals, the study deeply sequenced the blood TCR repertoires of five healthy adults. To increase sequencing depth and limit assay-specific biases, different laboratories used diverse techniques to prepare libraries and sequence TCR repertoires. Per donor, leukapheresis produced somewhere between about 0.9 and 10 billion PBMCs.

V trim: 5 bases; J trim: 4 bases; unmatched bases: 3. CDR1 and CDR2 are read off the germline V gene (reference sequence) as LNHDA and SQIVND. The CDR3 runs 15 residues from the cysteine to the phenylalanine. The sequence is cut down to CDR3 DNA, 45 bases in frame from base 1. Overall results and qualifications from the work: Rarefaction of sorted-subset datasets indicated incomplete sequencing despite the large sequencing depth. Sharing across four donors was observed for approximately 5% of naive CD4, 3.5% of naive CD8, over 2% of memory CD4, and around 0.4% of memory CD8 clonotypes. Sampling was limited to blood, and TCR repertoires in tissue likely differ from TCR repertoires in blood. The genetic and exposure-history diversity represented was limited by the small number of donors. Naive subsets generally had larger estimated clonotype richness than memory subsets. Clonotypes shared by all four sorted-subset donors showed higher generation probabilities than non-shared clonotypes. Based on pairwise subsampling, the degree of clonotype sharing among donors was expected to be affected by sequencing depth.

Healthy HIV-negative adults with no recently reported acute infections or vaccinations were included as donors. Only Caucasian adults living in Nashville, Tennessee, USA were represented among the donors. CD4+ T cells were enriched through magnetic negative selection, after which naive cells were positively selected on CD45RA and the remaining negative fraction served as the memory subset. Blood was obtained by leukapheresis, after which PBMCs were separated by Ficoll-Histopaque density gradient centrifugation and cryopreserved in liquid nitrogen vapor phase. Analytical flow cytometry was used to check the purity and quantity of each magnetically sorted T cell population. Each sorted fraction had its genomic DNA isolated and then quantified by UV absorbance on a Nanodrop 2000c. Concerning this clone itself: This clone's antigen is unknown. Per-nucleotide qualities are absent, and no much larger clonotype sits a single base away.

Using the deep immunoSEQ assay, multiplex PCR amplified TCR CDR3 regions from genomic DNA. Genomic DNA extracted from each cell subset was distributed evenly over all wells of several immunoSEQ 96-well plates, and each plate served as one replicate. For sorted subsets, each replicate PCR was loaded with about 0.2 ug genomic DNA, equivalent to 25,000 to 35,000 T cell genomes. The purified libraries were quantified using a Qubit 3.0 fluorometer, sized with a Bioanalyzer 2100, and then quantified again using the KAPA Library Quantification kit. Each immunoSEQ 96-well plate was sequenced on its own single-read 150-cycle Illumina NextSeq 550 flow cell. The paper's processing steps were these. Because the immunoSEQ output included only junctional sequences and no quality scores, the filtering could not be the same as the filtering used for full-length reads. To assign V/J genes and CDR3, sequences were annotated using PyIR, a Python wrapper for IgBLAST v1.9, with IMGT germline references. Reads with weak V/J assignments (E-value above 1e-6), missing CDR3, stop codons, out-of-frame junctions, or ambiguous translated residues were removed. V3J clonotypes were defined as sequences sharing an identical inferred V gene, J gene, and CDR3 amino acid sequence. The percentage overlap between two repertoires was calculated by dividing the number of shared unique clonotypes by the size of the smaller repertoire. Richness of each repertoire was evaluated using RTK rarefaction, the Chao1 estimator, and Recon v2.1 estimates of unobserved clonotypes. OLGA was used to compute generation probabilities for all TCRbeta clonotypes that the gDNA method yielded from a few donors. The immuneACCESS repertoire file appears here via TCRdb, limited to in-frame rearrangements. These files lack a portion of the clones; in checked studies, under half of the deficit traces to unresolved V genes, and the cause of the others is not known. Clone size and the V and J calls come from that table; the DNA yielded D and trimming. The table for this sample lists over 1.4 million clones; roughly 96% of them were counted only once. Jointly, the top ten make up 1% to 1.5% of the sample.

The receptor's source is a man in his thirties or forties in good health. Sequencing was performed on naive CD4+ T cells sorted from blood. What the cell subset or site label conveys for this sample: CD45RA+ positively selected. The V and J segments used are TRBV19 and TRBJ2-1, and TRBD2 aligns with 12 junction nucleotides. CDR3 reads: CASSWGLAGYNEQFF. The bases read TGTGCCAGTAGTTGGGGACTAGCGGGTTACAATGAGCAGTTCTTC.